This TCR beta chain appears in the sequencing data of a study of CD8 T cell repertoires and HIV-1 epitope variants. Overall study findings and caveats: The assay identified only TCR beta chains of antigen-proliferating T cells.

Germline assignment: CDR1 KGHSH and CDR2 LQKENI. The CDR3 runs 14 residues. V lost 9 bases and J lost 5; bases outside the gene matches: 12. Survey-depth immunoSEQ sequencing covered TCR beta CDR3 regions. TCRdb's copy holds only in-frame clones and misses some; the assay was immunoSEQ multiplex PCR. The sample has some 87,000 clones; over 70% are singletons. About this clone: The antigen is not known.

The source is a male donor with HIV. The material sequenced was uncultured baseline CD8+ T cells from peripheral blood mononuclear cells (PBMCs). This rearrangement joins TRBV18 to TRBJ2-7; 8 bases are a match to TRBD1. This CDR3 is CASHTSGQGHEQYF. In nucleotides, the CDR3 is TGTGCCAGTCACACGAGCGGACAGGGTCACGAGCAGTACTTC. The entire variable domain, with the rest obtained from reference TRBV18 and TRBJ2-7, is as follows: NAGVMQNPRHLVRRRGQEARLRCSPMKGHSHVYWYRQLPEEGLKFMVYLQKENIIDESGMPKERFSAEFPKEGPSILRIQQVVRGDSAAYFCASHTSGQGHEQYFGPGTRLTVT.